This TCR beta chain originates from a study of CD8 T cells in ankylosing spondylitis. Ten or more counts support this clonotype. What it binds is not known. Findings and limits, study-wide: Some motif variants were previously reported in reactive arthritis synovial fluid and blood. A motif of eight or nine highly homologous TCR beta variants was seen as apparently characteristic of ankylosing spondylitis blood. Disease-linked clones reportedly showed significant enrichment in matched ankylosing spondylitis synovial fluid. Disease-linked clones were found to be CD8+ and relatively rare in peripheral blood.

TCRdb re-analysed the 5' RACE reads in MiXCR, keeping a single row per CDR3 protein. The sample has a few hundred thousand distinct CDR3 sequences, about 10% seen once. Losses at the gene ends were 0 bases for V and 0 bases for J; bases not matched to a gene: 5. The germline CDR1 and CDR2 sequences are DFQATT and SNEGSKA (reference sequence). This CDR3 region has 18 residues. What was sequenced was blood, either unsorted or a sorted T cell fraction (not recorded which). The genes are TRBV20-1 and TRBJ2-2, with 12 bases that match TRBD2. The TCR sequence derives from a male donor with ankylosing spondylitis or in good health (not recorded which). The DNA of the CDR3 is TGCAGTGCTAGAGATCCTAGCGGGGGGGCCGCGAACACCGGGGAGCTGTTTTTT. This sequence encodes CSARDPSGGAANTGELFF.